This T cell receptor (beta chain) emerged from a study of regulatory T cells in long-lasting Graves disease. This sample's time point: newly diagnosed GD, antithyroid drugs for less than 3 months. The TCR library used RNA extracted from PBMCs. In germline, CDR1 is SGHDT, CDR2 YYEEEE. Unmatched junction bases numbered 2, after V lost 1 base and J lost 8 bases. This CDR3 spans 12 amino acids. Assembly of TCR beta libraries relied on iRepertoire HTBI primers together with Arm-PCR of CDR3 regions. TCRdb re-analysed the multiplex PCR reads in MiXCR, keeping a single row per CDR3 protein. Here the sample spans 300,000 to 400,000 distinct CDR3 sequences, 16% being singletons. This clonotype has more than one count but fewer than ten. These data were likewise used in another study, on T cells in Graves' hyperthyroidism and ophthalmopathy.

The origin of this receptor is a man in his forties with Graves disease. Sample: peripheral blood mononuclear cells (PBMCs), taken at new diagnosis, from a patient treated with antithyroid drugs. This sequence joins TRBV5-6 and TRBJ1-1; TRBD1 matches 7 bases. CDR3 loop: CASSLWDREAFF. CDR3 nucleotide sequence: TGTGCCAGCAGCTTGTGGGACAGAGAAGCTTTCTTT.